This T cell receptor (beta chain) stems from a study of T cell responses to AZD1222 COVID-19 vaccine. Notes on the study in general: Reportedly, nearly half the spike-specific TCRs target unmutated variant regions. No repertoire was sampled before or during the peak T cell response, only after it.

Germline assignment: CDR1 ENHRY and CDR2 SYGVKD. Trimming at V came to 7 bases and at J to 7 bases, leaving 6 bases not matched to a gene. The CDR3 is made up of 14 amino acids. In regard to this clone: As yet, its antigen is unknown.

Pooled samples include second doses given at about 4 or 12 weeks. Assay used: immunoSEQ multiplex PCR; TCRdb lists only in-frame clones, some missing. The repertoire holds 90,000 to 120,000 clones, with over 80% as singletons. This receptor was identified in an adult who received the AZD1222 COVID-19 vaccine. The gene calls are TRBV10-3 and TRBJ2-3, with TRBD2 matching over 12 bases. This specimen consisted of peripheral blood, obtained 28 days after the second AZD1222 dose. CDR3 amino acids: CAITPSGGAYTQYF. The CDR3 nucleotides read TGTGCCATCACCCCTAGCGGGGGGGCATATACGCAGTATTTT.